This T cell receptor (beta chain) came from a study of cytomegalovirus exposure and HLA in healthy donors (dated 2017 in TCRdb). Context from the whole study: According to a later analysis, the roughly 120 validation repertoires were produced on the same platform as the 666 repertoires of the first cohort. The aim of the study was to test whether cataloging public T cell receptors could identify signatures of past pathogen exposure. Along with the approximately 620-subject first cohort, a separate validation cohort of some 130 different subjects was used. The study combined high-throughput TCR immunosequencing, statistical association of individual TCRs with disease status, and machine learning to predict cytomegalovirus infection status. General study outcomes and caveats: The authors suggested that the approach could potentially be generalized to other disease states and immunological phenotypes. Across donors, most TCR sequences were observed very rarely, whereas some public TCRs were present in many individuals. Subsequent analysis determined that TCRs grouped into clusters in the first cohort also showed a tendency toward co-occurrence across the roughly 130 validation repertoires, and 85% to 95% of cluster scores exceeded 0. A later analysis had no HLA typing for the validation cohort, so co-occurrence there was scored across all 120 or so repertoires. Cytomegalovirus status was reported to be diagnosed by the classifier with high specificity and sensitivity in both the original and validation cohorts. The study listed approximately 150 TCR beta chains as associated with cytomegalovirus. A few of the identified cytomegalovirus-associated TCR beta chains were confirmed in vitro to be specific for cytomegalovirus antigens.

Library prep was done by the immunoSEQ multiplex PCR assay. The study's own analysis went as follows. A statistical classification framework was built for diagnosing cytomegalovirus status from the catalog of TCR beta chain sequences. TCRdb's version of the immuneACCESS table is confined to in-frame rearrangements and falls short of the full clone set. An unresolved V gene accounts for under half of the shortfall where checked; the remainder is of unknown origin. Clonal size and the V and J genes are those of that table, whereas D and trimming came from the DNA. Present in this sample are 150,000 to 200,000 clones, 85% of which were seen just once. The top ten clonotypes cover 2% to 2.5% of the sample. The CDR3 starts with the cysteine, ends with the phenylalanine, and has 14 residues. The entry retains the CDR3 DNA only, 42 bases that are in frame from base 1. As encoded in the germline V gene (reference sequence), CDR1 is PRHDT while CDR2 is FYEKMQ. V and J are trimmed by 5 bases and 4 bases, and the gene matches miss 4 bases of the junction.

Donors formed part of the validation cohort, which comprised about 130 subjects and was distinct from the first cohort of over 500 subjects. In the case of this clone: What this receptor recognizes is not known. Within one base of it there is no much larger clone, and no base qualities were kept.

This TCR derives from a young man in good health and CMV-seropositive. The chain is assembled from TRBV13 and TRBJ1-2, with 10 bases matching TRBD1. Sequencing was done on a sample of PBMCs. The DNA is as follows: TGTGCCAGCAGCCGGGACAGGGGAGCCTATGGCTACACCTTC. It translates as CASSRDRGAYGYTF.